Listed here are 27 T cell receptor beta chains from one sample, sequenced in a study of cytomegalovirus exposure and HLA in healthy donors. The primer mix had 60 Vbeta and 13 Jbeta primers. Assay: immunoSEQ multiplex PCR; the TCRdb copy retains only in-frame clones and omits some. This table holds roughly 180,000 clones, 70% to 80% found once. The source material was PBMCs. The receptors were gathered from a man aged 25-45 years in good health and CMV-seronegative.

The chain joins TRBV5-4 to TRBJ2-5; the match to TRBD2 covers 15 bases. This CDR3 is built from 16 residues. Germline V lookup: CDR1 SGHNT, CDR2 YYREEE (reference sequence). Losses at the gene ends were 5 bases for V and 5 bases for J; bases not matched to a gene: 7. The CDR3 region is CASSRTSGRARETQYF. CDR3 nucleotides: TGTGCCAGCAGTCGGACTAGCGGGAGGGCCCGGGAGACCCAGTACTTC.

The V gene is TRBV6-1, the J gene TRBJ2-7; 9 nucleotides match TRBD1. This CDR3 contains 15 residues. J lost 2 bases, V lost 7 bases, and 9 bases had no gene match. Germline CDR1 and CDR2: MNHNS and SASEGT. In DNA form, the CDR3 reads TGTGCCAGCAACCCCAGGGACAGGGTTGCCTACGAGCAGTACTTC. This encodes CASNPRDRVAYEQYF.

This chain links TRBV10-3 with TRBJ1-1; no definite D call. This CDR3 is 13 amino acids long. V shed 8 bases and J shed 5 bases, with 15 bases lying between them. The germline V gene has CDR1 ENHRY and CDR2 SYGVKD. The CDR3 DNA reads as TGTGCCATCGGCGGGAAGGGTGGTACTGAAGCTTTCTTT. Encoded protein: CAIGGKGGTEAFF.

The chain uses TRBV4-2 and TRBJ2-2; 14 bases are a match to TRBD2. The length of the CDR3 is 17 residues. Losses at the gene ends were 4 bases for V and 5 bases for J; bases not matched to a gene: 6. CDR1 and CDR2 from the germline V gene are LGHNA and YNFKEQ. The CDR3 reads CASSPGLAGGSTGELFF. In DNA form, the CDR3 reads TGTGCCAGCAGCCCCGGACTAGCGGGAGGAAGTACCGGGGAGCTGTTTTTT.

The chain couples TRBV9 to TRBJ1-2, with D perhaps TRBD1 (5 bases). Germline CDR1 reads SGDLS; CDR2 reads YYNGEE. There are 17 residues in the CDR3. Trimming took 3 bases from V and 6 from J, leaving 24 bases between them. CDR3 nucleotides: TGTGCCAGCAGCGGCTCAAATGTTGTGGGCCTCAGGGATGGCTACACCTTC. Translation gives CASSGSNVVGLRDGYTF.

The gene calls are TRBV7-2 and TRBJ1-1; D possibly corresponds to TRBD1 (6 bases). CDR3 size: 15 residues. Between the trimmed V and J ends, which lost 5 bases and 4 bases, there was a span of 17 bases. Germline CDR1 reads SGHTA; CDR2 reads FQGNSA. CDR3 in DNA: TGTGCCAGCAGCGTTGAGGGGGGGCGGGCCACTGAAGCTTTCTTT. This codes for CASSVEGGRATEAFF.

The chain is built from TRBV4-1 and TRBJ1-3, with D uncertain. Trimming removed 0 bases at V and 9 bases at J, with 18 bases between. The V gene's germline CDR1 is MGHRA and CDR2 YSYEKL. The CDR3 has 16 residues. This CDR3 reads CASSQESIRFPGTIYF. CDR3 in DNA: TGCGCCAGCAGCCAAGAGTCCATTCGGTTTCCGGGCACCATATATTTT.

The chain employs TRBV6-6 and TRBJ2-5; TRBD2 matches 10 bases. This CDR3 comprises 15 residues. Germline-derived CDR1 and CDR2 are MNHNY and SVGAGI (reference sequence). V shed 6 bases, J shed 2 bases, and the junction held 6 bases outside the gene matches. The CDR3 loop reads CASSLGTSVQETQYF. The CDR3, as DNA: TGTGCCAGCAGCCTCGGGACTAGCGTACAAGAGACCCAGTACTTC.

This clone showed up just once. V gene TRBV14 combines with J gene TRBJ2-7; 7 positions match TRBD2. The CDR3 covers 17 residues. From germline, CDR1 is SGHDN and CDR2 FVKESK. V lost 1 base to trimming and J lost 7 bases; unmatched junction nucleotides: 16. CDR3 protein: CASSQGSPREGLKEQYF. CDR3 sequence (DNA): TGTGCCAGCAGCCAAGGGAGTCCGAGGGAGGGTTTAAAAGAGCAGTACTTC.

The chain links TRBV7-3 to TRBJ2-1, with D maybe TRBD1 (5 bases). Looked up from germline, CDR1 is SGHTA and CDR2 is FQGTGA. Trimming stripped 5 bases from V and 0 bases from J, with 17 bases between. There are 17 residues in the CDR3. The chain's CDR3 is CASSLPLDRNSYNEQFF. For the CDR3, the DNA is TGTGCCAGCAGCCTTCCCCTCGACAGAAACTCCTACAATGAGCAGTTCTTC.

This clone has a single count. The V and J genes are TRBV7-9 and TRBJ2-1; 12 bases are a match to TRBD1. Germline-derived CDR1 and CDR2 are SEHNR and FQNEAQ (reference sequence). V gave up 4 bases and J gave up 7 bases; unmatched junction bases: 5. This CDR3 has 15 residues. In DNA form, the CDR3 reads TGTGCCAGCAGCTCGGGACAGGGGGCTGTAAATGAGCAGTTCTTC. It translates to CASSSGQGAVNEQFF.

V is TRBV30 and J is TRBJ1-1; TRBD1 matches 8 bases. This CDR3 region has 14 residues. Looked up from germline, CDR1 is GTSNPN and CDR2 is SVGIG (reference sequence). The V gene end was trimmed by 7 bases and the J gene end by 2 bases; junction bases not matched to a gene: 9. This CDR3 reads CASRTGRRNTEAFF. CDR3 DNA: TGTGCCTCCCGGACAGGGCGCAGAAACACTGAAGCTTTCTTT.

V and J are TRBV7-9 and TRBJ2-2, with D possibly being TRBD1 (5 bases). From germline, CDR1 is SEHNR and CDR2 FQNEAQ (reference sequence). The CDR3 length is 12 residues. The CDR3 spells CVVDSYTGELFF. The CDR3 DNA reads TGTGTCGTAGACAGCTACACCGGGGAGCTGTTTTTT.

This clone was observed a few times. The chain uses TRBV4-1 and TRBJ2-2; 9 nucleotides line up with TRBD1. Germline lookup yields CDR1 MGHRA and CDR2 YSYEKL. The J segment lost 6 bases and the V segment lost 4 bases, leaving 21 bases of the junction unmatched. This CDR3 comprises 20 residues. The CDR3 DNA sequence: TGCGCCAGCAGCCCCCCCACCGGACAGGGGCGCTCTGATGACCCCGGGGAGCTGTTTTTT. Its protein is CASSPPTGQGRSDDPGELFF.

V gene TRBV28 combines with J gene TRBJ2-5; 8 bases line up with TRBD2. The CDR3 has 17 amino acids. Trimming at V came to 1 base and at J to 1 base, leaving 8 bases not matched to a gene. Germline V lookup: CDR1 MDHEN, CDR2 SYDVKM. Here the CDR3 reads CASSLSELADLQETQYF. CDR3 sequence (DNA): TGTGCCAGCAGTTTATCCGAACTAGCGGACCTCCAAGAGACCCAGTACTTC.

V and J are TRBV9 and TRBJ2-3; 9 nucleotides line up with TRBD1. CDR1 and CDR2 from the germline V gene are SGDLS and YYNGEE. Unmatched junction bases numbered 3, after V lost 4 bases and J lost 0 bases. The CDR3 sequence is 15 residues long. In DNA, the CDR3 is TGTGCCAGCAGCCGACAGGGGGTAAGCACAGATACGCAGTATTTT. It is translated as CASSRQGVSTDTQYF.

The chain joins TRBV7-2 to TRBJ2-2, with 8 bases aligning to TRBD1. V lost 4 bases to trimming and J lost 7 bases; unmatched junction nucleotides: 8. CDR1 and CDR2 (germline): SGHTA, FQGNSA. This CDR3 has 15 residues. CDR3 in amino acids: CASSWTGSAGGELFF. In nucleotides, the CDR3 is TGTGCCAGCAGCTGGACAGGGTCGGCTGGCGGGGAGCTGTTTTTT.

This sequence joins TRBV4-3 and TRBJ2-5; TRBD2 matches at 7 bases. V gave up 0 bases and J gave up 4 bases; unmatched junction bases: 8. CDR1 is LGHNA, CDR2 YSLEER, per germline. The CDR3 runs to 16 residues. CDR3 residues: CASSQDLLGLGETQYF. The CDR3 DNA is TGCGCCAGCAGCCAAGATCTGCTTGGACTAGGAGAGACCCAGTACTTC.

The genes are TRBV6-5 and TRBJ2-1; 14 bases agree with TRBD2. The CDR3 runs 15 residues. Looked up from germline, CDR1 is MNHEY and CDR2 is SVGAGI. J gave up 9 bases and V 6 bases, and 7 bases lay outside the gene matches. The CDR3 coding sequence is TGTGCCAGCAGCAGACTAGCGGGGGGGGTCGGTGAGCAGTTCTTC. Its protein product is CASSRLAGGVGEQFF.

This clone has a single count. The CDR3 here is CASSASARSSSNTGELFF. The CDR3 nucleotides read TGTGCCAGTAGCGCTTCGGCCAGGTCCTCCTCGAACACCGGGGAGCTGTTTTTT. The chain couples TRBV19 to TRBJ2-2, with no clear D. Germline assignment: CDR1 LNHDA and CDR2 SQIVND (reference sequence). V lost 6 bases and J lost 0, with 20 bases in between. The CDR3 is 18 residues long. Complete variable domain (other parts from reference TRBV19 and TRBJ2-2): DGGITQSPKYLFRKEGQNVTLSCEQNLNHDAMYWYRQDPGQGLRLIYYSQIVNDFQKGDIAEGYSVSREKKESFPLTVTSAQKNPTAFYLCASSASARSSSNTGELFFGEGSRLTVL.

The V gene is TRBV11-1, the J gene TRBJ2-1; tentatively, D is TRBD2 (5 bases). V lost 6 bases, J lost 8 bases, and 8 bases lay in between. The V gene's germline CDR1 is SGHAT and CDR2 FQDESV (reference sequence). The CDR3 is 11 residues long. CDR3 region: CASRLGDEQFF. CDR3 bases: TGTGCCAGCAGGTTGGGAGATGAGCAGTTCTTC.

The chain recombines TRBV25-1 with TRBJ2-5; no clear D gene. TRBJ2-7 explains the end of the DNA better; the J call may be wrong. The germline gives CDR1 MGHDK, CDR2 SYGVNS. This CDR3 has 14 residues. The CDR3 protein is CASRPRLERYEQYF. The CDR3 DNA reads as TGTGCCAGCAGACCTAGGTTGGAGAGGTACGAGCAGTACTTC.

The V call is TRBV7-3, the J call TRBJ2-1, with D hard to call. The length of the CDR3 is 15 residues. Per the germline V gene, CDR1 is SGHTA and CDR2 is FQGTGA. V gave up 1 base and J gave up 0 bases, with 7 bases separating them. The CDR3 bases are TGTGCCAGCAGCTTAAGAGAGAGCTCCTACAATGAGCAGTTCTTC. Residues: CASSLRESSYNEQFF.

The gene calls are TRBV6-5 and TRBJ1-4; a weak D match, TRBD1 (5 bases). V was cut by 3 bases and J by 2 bases, with 10 bases left in between. In germline, CDR1 is MNHEY, CDR2 SVGAGI. The CDR3 is made up of 15 amino acids. Here the CDR3 reads CASSYGAVTNEKLFF. The CDR3 DNA is TGTGCCAGCAGTTATGGGGCAGTGACTAATGAAAAACTGTTTTTT.

CDR3 in amino acids: CASSPTLGTDTQYF. In DNA form, the CDR3 reads TGTGCCAGCAGTCCCACACTAGGAACAGATACGCAGTATTTT. V gene TRBV28 combines with J gene TRBJ2-3; D might be TRBD2 (5 bases). Trimming removed 5 bases at V and 3 bases at J, with 12 bases between. In germline, CDR1 is MDHEN, CDR2 SYDVKM. The CDR3 sequence is 14 residues long.

This clone showed up just a few times. The CDR3 loop reads CASSLMQGLRDQHF. Written as DNA, the CDR3 is TGTGCCAGCAGCTTGATGCAGGGATTAAGAGACCAGCATTTT. The rearrangement uses TRBV7-2 and TRBJ1-5; D is possibly TRBD1 (5 bases). The CDR3 contains 14 residues. Deletions cut 3 bases from V and 12 bases from J, with 18 bases between. Germline V lookup: CDR1 SGHTA, CDR2 FQGNSA. The full variable domain, completed using reference TRBV7-2 and TRBJ1-5, is GAGVSQSPSNKVTEKGKDVELRCDPISGHTALYWYRQSLGQGLEFLIYFQGNSAPDKSGLPSDRFSAERTGGSVSTLTIQRTQQEDSAVYLCASSLMQGLRDQHFGDGTRLSIL.

The CDR3 region has the DNA TGTGCCAGCAGCTTAAGGAGCGACAATGAGCAGTTCTTC. Translating gives CASSLRSDNEQFF. The V gene is TRBV7-3, the J gene TRBJ2-1; D is unresolved. Between the trimmed V and J ends, which lost 1 base and 5 bases, there was a span of 6 bases. This CDR3 region has 13 residues. Germline CDR1 reads SGHTA; CDR2 reads FQGTGA.